The clone carrying this T cell receptor beta chain was found a few times. Its target is unknown. Other DNA sequences within the sample encode an identical CDR3. Data came from immunoSEQ multiplex PCR; TCRdb stores just in-frame clones and leaves some out. The sample shows about 380,000 clones, around 96% of them seen only once. CD8 memory merged CD45RO+ cells and CCR7-negative CD45RA+ TemRA cells into one population. The data derive from a study of shared clonotypes between healthy human individuals. General study findings and limits: An anticipated effect of sequencing depth on clonotype sharing among donors was recognized.

The CDR3 has 13 residues. V shed 2 bases and J 3 bases; nucleotides not matched to a gene: 0. The germline V gene encodes CDR1 SGHTA and CDR2 FQGTGA. Sequencing was performed on memory CD8+ T cells sorted from blood. Subset of the sample: CD45RO+ cells pooled with CCR7-negative TemRA cells. The chain recombines TRBV7-3 with TRBJ1-1, with 7 nucleotides matching TRBD1. This receptor was obtained from a man aged 25 to 45 in good health. CDR3 protein: CASSLDRDTEAFF. In DNA form, the CDR3 reads TGTGCCAGCAGCTTAGACAGGGACACTGAAGCTTTCTTT.